This T cell receptor beta chain was captured by sequencing in a study of shared clonotypes between healthy human individuals (TCRdb year 2020). About the full investigation: The cohort included a few men and a couple of women between 18 and 49 years of age. Per donor, leukapheresis produced somewhere between about 0.94 and 10 billion PBMCs. To estimate repertoire size and how much clonotypes are shared between individuals, the study performed deep sequencing of blood TCR repertoires from roughly five healthy adults. To increase sequencing depth and limit assay-specific biases, TCR repertoire library preparation and sequencing were carried out by different laboratories using diverse techniques. For each donor, CD4 naive and CD4 memory were each run on three plates, CD8 naive on two plates, and CD8 memory on one plate.

The germline V gene provides CDR1 SGDLS and CDR2 YYNGEE. The junction carries 12 bases between V and J, which are trimmed by 2 bases and 2 bases respectively. From the cysteine through the phenylalanine, the CDR3 covers 15 amino acids. Here the CDR3 DNA is all that survives: 45 bases in frame from base 1. TCR CDR3 regions were amplified from genomic DNA by multiplex PCR using the deep immunoSEQ assay. For each cell subset, the extracted genomic DNA was distributed evenly across all wells of several immunoSEQ 96-well plates, and each plate served as one replicate. For sorted subsets, roughly 200 ng of genomic DNA, equivalent to 25,000 to 30,000 T cell genomes, went into each replicate PCR. Purified libraries were measured with a Qubit 3.0 fluorometer, size-checked on a Bioanalyzer 2100, and measured again with the KAPA Library Quantification kit. Every immunoSEQ 96-well plate was sequenced on a dedicated single-read 150-cycle Illumina NextSeq 550 flow cell. In the paper's pipeline: Because the immunoSEQ output held only junctional sequences and lacked quality scores, the filtering could not match the filtering applied to full-length reads. To assign V/J genes and CDR3, sequences were annotated against IMGT germline references using PyIR, a Python wrapper for IgBLAST v1.9. Reads with weak V/J assignments (E-value above 1e-6), missing CDR3, stop codons, out-of-frame junctions, or ambiguous translated residues were removed. V3J clonotypes were defined as sequences sharing an identical inferred V gene, J gene, and CDR3 amino acid sequence. Percentage overlap between repertoires was computed as shared unique clonotypes divided by the size of the smaller repertoire. Three approaches were used to assess repertoire richness: RTK rarefaction, the Chao1 estimator, and Recon v2.1 estimates of unobserved clonotypes. Generation probabilities were computed with OLGA for all TCRbeta clonotypes obtained by the gDNA method from a few donors. TCRdb took over this immuneACCESS table, retaining in-frame rearrangements with V and J assigned. Such tables are incomplete; in checked studies, under half of the missing clones stem from an unresolved V gene, and the remainder is unexplained. That table gives V, J and clone size, and the DNA gave D and trimming. The sample records roughly 1.5 million clones, approximately 98% of which are singletons. The ten biggest clones cover less than 0.55% of the sample.

Regarding this clone: Its antigen target is currently unknown. No much larger clone is present one base from it, and per-base qualities are unavailable.

Results the study describes overall, beyond this receptor: Clonotypes shared by all four sorted-subset donors showed higher generation probabilities than non-shared clonotypes. Incomplete sequencing was indicated by rarefaction of sorted-subset datasets, despite the large sequencing depth. Based on pairwise subsampling, the degree of clonotype sharing among donors was expected to be affected by sequencing depth. The small number of donors limited the genetic and exposure-history diversity represented. Naive subsets generally had larger estimated clonotype richness than memory subsets. Sampling was restricted to blood, and TCR repertoires in tissue are likely to differ from TCR repertoires in blood. Sharing across four donors was observed for around 5% of naive CD4, 3% to 3.5% of naive CD8, 2% to 2.5% of memory CD4, and approximately 0.41% of memory CD8 clonotypes.

The donors were healthy, HIV-negative adults with no recently reported acute infections or vaccinations. All donors were Caucasian adults living in Nashville, Tennessee, USA. Magnetic negative selection was used to enrich CD4+ T cells, after which naive cells were positively selected on CD45RA and the negative fraction became the memory subset. Blood was collected by leukapheresis, and PBMCs were isolated by Ficoll-Histopaque density gradient centrifugation and then cryopreserved in liquid nitrogen vapor phase. Purity and quantity of every magnetically sorted T cell population were checked by analytical flow cytometry. Each sorted fraction had its genomic DNA isolated and then quantified by UV absorbance on a Nanodrop 2000c.

Rearrangement joined TRBV9 to TRBJ2-3; the D region possibly corresponds to TRBD2 (6 bases align). This receptor was identified in a man aged 30-40 years in good health. The sequencing sample was made of naive CD4+ T cells sorted from blood. Explained via the paper, the cell subset or site label denotes: CD45RA+ positively selected. CDR3 region: CASSVAGFPTDTQYF. The nucleotides read TGTGCCAGCAGCGTGGCGGGATTTCCCACAGATACGCAGTATTTT.